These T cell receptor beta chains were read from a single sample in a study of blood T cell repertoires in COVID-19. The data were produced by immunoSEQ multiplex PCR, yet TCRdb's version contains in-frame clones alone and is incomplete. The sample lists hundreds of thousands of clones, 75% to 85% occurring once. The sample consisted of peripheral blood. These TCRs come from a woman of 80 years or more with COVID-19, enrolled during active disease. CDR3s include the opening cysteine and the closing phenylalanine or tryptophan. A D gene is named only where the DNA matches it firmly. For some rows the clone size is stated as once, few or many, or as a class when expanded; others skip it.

CDR3aa: CASSFPGFTGELFF
CDR3nt: TGTGCCAGCAGTTTTCCAGGGTTTACCGGGGAGCTGTTTTTT
j_gene: TRBJ2-2
v_gene: TRBV28
d_gene: -
abundance: -

CDR3aa: CASSPTLSPSYEQYF
CDR3nt: TGTGCCAGCTCACCGACACTGTCCCCCTCCTACGAGCAGTACTTC
j_gene: TRBJ2-7
v_gene: TRBV18
d_gene: -
abundance: -

CDR3aa: CASIDRDWYYEQYF
CDR3nt: TGTGCCAGCATAGACCGGGACTGGTACTACGAGCAGTACTTC
j_gene: TRBJ2-7
v_gene: TRBV6-5
d_gene: -
abundance: -

CDR3aa: CASSPRGSGTKNEQFF
CDR3nt: TGTGCCAGCAGTCCCCGGGGTAGCGGAACCAAAAATGAGCAGTTCTTC
j_gene: TRBJ2-1
v_gene: TRBV28
d_gene: -
abundance: -

CDR3aa: CASSSTETNTGELFF
CDR3nt: TGTGCCAGCAGCTCCACAGAGACGAACACCGGGGAGCTGTTTTTT
j_gene: TRBJ2-2
v_gene: TRBV5-5
d_gene: -
abundance: once

CDR3aa: CATRPSGATDTQYF
CDR3nt: TGTGCCACCAGGCCTAGCGGGGCCACAGATACGCAGTATTTT
j_gene: TRBJ2-3
v_gene: TRBV15
d_gene: TRBD2
abundance: -

CDR3aa: CASFSPAGNTIYF
CDR3nt: TGTGCCAGCTTTTCCCCAGCTGGAAACACCATATATTTT
j_gene: TRBJ1-3
v_gene: TRBV11-2
d_gene: -
abundance: -

CDR3aa: CASSGTGVRNEKLFF
CDR3nt: TGTGCCAGCAGTGGGACAGGGGTGAGGAATGAAAAACTGTTTTTT
j_gene: TRBJ1-4
v_gene: TRBV2
d_gene: TRBD1
abundance: few

CDR3aa: CASSLQVSYEQYF
CDR3nt: TGTGCCAGCAGTTTACAGGTCTCCTACGAGCAGTACTTC
j_gene: TRBJ2-7
v_gene: TRBV6-4
d_gene: -
abundance: -

CDR3aa: CASSPPTDTQYF
CDR3nt: TGTGCCAGCAGCCCCCCAACAGATACGCAGTATTTT
j_gene: TRBJ2-3
v_gene: TRBV7-9
d_gene: -
abundance: -

CDR3aa: CASSNFGTPAEKLFF
CDR3nt: TGTGCCAGCAGCAATTTTGGGACTCCCGCGGAAAAACTGTTTTTT
j_gene: TRBJ1-4
v_gene: TRBV27
d_gene: -
abundance: -

CDR3aa: CASSLDNGSGNTIYF
CDR3nt: TGTGCCAGCAGCTTAGACAATGGCTCTGGAAACACCATATATTTT
j_gene: TRBJ1-3
v_gene: TRBV7-2
d_gene: -
abundance: few

CDR3aa: CASSLQGTATEAFF
CDR3nt: TGCGCCAGCAGCTTGCAGGGGACCGCCACTGAAGCTTTCTTT
j_gene: TRBJ1-1
v_gene: TRBV5-1
d_gene: -
abundance: -

CDR3aa: CAWSAGHTQYF
CDR3nt: TGTGCCTGGAGCGCAGGGCATACGCAGTATTTT
j_gene: TRBJ2-3
v_gene: TRBV30
d_gene: -
abundance: -

CDR3aa: CASSGRTTGGPMNTEAFF
CDR3nt: TGTGCCAGCAGTGGGAGGACGACAGGGGGCCCTATGAACACTGAAGCTTTCTTT
j_gene: TRBJ1-1
v_gene: TRBV2
d_gene: TRBD1
abundance: -

CDR3aa: CASSSRTDGRRNTIYF
CDR3nt: TGTGCCAGCAGCTCACGGACAGACGGAAGAAGAAACACCATATATTTT
j_gene: TRBJ1-3
v_gene: TRBV7-9
d_gene: -
abundance: -

CDR3aa: CASAKRGGQGGYGYTF
CDR3nt: TGTGCTAGTGCCAAGCGGGGGGGACAGGGCGGCTATGGCTACACCTTC
j_gene: TRBJ1-2
v_gene: TRBV12-5
d_gene: TRBD1
abundance: -

CDR3aa: CASSAEGTEAFF
CDR3nt: TGCGCCAGCAGTGCGGAGGGGACTGAAGCTTTCTTT
j_gene: TRBJ1-1
v_gene: TRBV10-1
d_gene: -
abundance: -

CDR3aa: CASSGRLAGGFDEQFF
CDR3nt: TGTGCCAGTAGTGGCCGACTAGCGGGAGGTTTCGATGAGCAGTTCTTC
j_gene: TRBJ2-1
v_gene: TRBV19
d_gene: TRBD2
abundance: -

CDR3aa: CASSESPRGGSYEQYF
CDR3nt: TGTGCCAGCAGTGAATCTCCGCGGGGGGGATCCTACGAGCAGTACTTC
j_gene: TRBJ2-7
v_gene: TRBV2
d_gene: TRBD2
abundance: -

CDR3aa: CASSPRGGAANYGYTF
CDR3nt: TGCGCCAGCAGCCCACGTGGGGGGGCAGCTAACTATGGCTACACCTTC
j_gene: TRBJ1-2
v_gene: TRBV5-1
d_gene: -
abundance: once

CDR3aa: CASSQLNEQYF
CDR3nt: TGTGCCAGCAGCCAACTAAACGAGCAGTACTTC
j_gene: TRBJ2-7
v_gene: TRBV14
d_gene: -
abundance: -